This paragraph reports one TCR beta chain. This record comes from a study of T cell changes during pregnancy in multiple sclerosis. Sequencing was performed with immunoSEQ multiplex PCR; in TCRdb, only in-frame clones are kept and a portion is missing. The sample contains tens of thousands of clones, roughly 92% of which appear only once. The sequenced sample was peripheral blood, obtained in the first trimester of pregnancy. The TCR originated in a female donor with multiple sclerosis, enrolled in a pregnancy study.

The CDR3 spells CATGTGTFSPPLHF. The CDR3 region has the DNA TGTGCCACCGGGACAGGGACATTTAGTCCACCCCTCCACTTT. This rearrangement joins TRBV28 to TRBJ1-6, with TRBD1 identical over 9 bases. The germline CDR1 and CDR2 sequences are MDHEN and SYDVKM. The CDR3 has 14 amino acids. The V segment lost 10 bases and the J segment 11 bases; nucleotides outside the gene matches: 12.